The clone carrying this TCR beta chain was observed a handful of times. Its antigen remains unidentified. The sample originates from a study of cytomegalovirus exposure and HLA in healthy donors. General study results and limits: The majority of TCR sequences were rare, yet some public TCRs appeared in many donors. TCR clusters originating in the first cohort tended to co-occur in the approximately 120 validation repertoires, according to a later analysis.

Measured with immunoSEQ multiplex PCR; TCRdb has only the in-frame clones, and not every one. This table holds about 240,000 clones, more than 75% found once. The sequenced sample was PBMCs. This TCR derives from a woman in her twenties or thirties in good health and CMV-seropositive.

The CDR3 spells CASSELNYGYTF. The CDR3 DNA reads as TGTGCCAGCAGTGAACTTAACTATGGCTACACCTTC. The chain has TRBV6-1 and TRBJ1-2; D is unresolved. The ends were cut back, 2 bases at V and 1 base at J, with 2 bases in the middle. In germline, CDR1 is MNHNS, CDR2 SASEGT. The CDR3 sequence is 12 residues long.